This T cell receptor beta chain was sequenced for a study of blood T cell repertoires in COVID-19. Overall study: From T cells, B-cell-depleted T cells, or PBMCs came the material, which was cDNA or gDNA.

Authors' analysis steps: Cell counts per sample came from amplifying reference gene primers. TCRdb's copy holds only in-frame clones and misses some; the assay was immunoSEQ multiplex PCR. The DNA was the basis for D and trimming; V, J and clone size are from that table. The profile shows around 180,000 clones, roughly 75% of them singletons. The CDR3 has 13 amino acids. Trimming stripped 6 bases from V and 4 bases from J, with 13 bases between. Germline V gene sequence: CDR1 MNHEY, CDR2 SVGAGI. This chain links TRBV6-5 with TRBJ2-7; D is unclear. Sequenced: peripheral blood. This TCR derives from a man aged 65 to 85 with active or convalescent COVID-19. Written as DNA, the CDR3 is TGTGCCAGCAGGGCCACAACGTGGTACGAGCAGTACTTC. Amino acid sequence: CASRATTWYEQYF.